This TCR beta chain is from a study of pediatric ulcerative colitis. Trimming took 3 bases from V and 1 from J, leaving 7 bases between them. The germline gives CDR1 SGHAT, CDR2 FQNNGV. The CDR3 has 13 residues. During colonoscopy, one to two rectal pinch biopsies were collected. Assay used: immunoSEQ multiplex PCR; TCRdb lists only in-frame clones, some missing. The sample yields tens of thousands of clones, 65% to 85% seen once. The chain links TRBV11-2 to TRBJ2-7; unclear D gene. The clonotype originates from a boy younger than 18 with severe ulcerative colitis. The sequenced material came from gut tissue. This CDR3 is CASSFGRSYEQYF. DNA of the CDR3: TGTGCCAGCAGCTTCGGCAGATCCTACGAGCAGTACTTC.